This T cell receptor beta chain was captured in a study of blood T cell repertoires in COVID-19. Study in general: Cohort 3 donors were reported recovered after two negative PCRs, clearance, or symptom resolution. Sources were T cells, B-cell-depleted T cells, or PBMCs; the material itself was cDNA or gDNA. Samples of COVID-19 (acute and convalescent) were obtained from the United States, Italy and Spain.

Cohorts were determined from participant-reported clinical history. There are a few counts of this clone. The V segment lost 1 base and the J segment 6 bases; nucleotides outside the gene matches: 2. The CDR3 loop spans 16 amino acids. CDR1 SEHNR and CDR2 FQNEAQ come from the germline V gene (reference sequence). The method was immunoSEQ multiplex PCR; TCRdb's version includes in-frame clones alone and lacks a portion of them. The sample has about 210,000 clones, 87% seen once. The chain recombines TRBV7-9 with TRBJ2-1, with TRBD2 matching over 14 bases. Sequences were obtained from PBMCs or T cells enriched from blood (not recorded which). This TCR derives from a man aged 30 to 39 in a cohort exposed to, infected with or recovered from COVID-19 (not recorded which). The CDR3 protein is CASSLVGTSGGNEQFF. The CDR3 coding sequence is TGTGCCAGCAGCTTAGTGGGGACTAGCGGGGGCAATGAGCAGTTCTTC. The variable domain in full, completed from reference TRBV7-9 and TRBJ2-1, reads DTGVSQNPRHKITKRGQNVTFRCDPISEHNRLYWYRQTLGQGPEFLTYFQNEAQLEKSRLLSDRFSAERPKGSFSTLEIQRTEQGDSAMYLCASSLVGTSGGNEQFFGPGTRLTVL.